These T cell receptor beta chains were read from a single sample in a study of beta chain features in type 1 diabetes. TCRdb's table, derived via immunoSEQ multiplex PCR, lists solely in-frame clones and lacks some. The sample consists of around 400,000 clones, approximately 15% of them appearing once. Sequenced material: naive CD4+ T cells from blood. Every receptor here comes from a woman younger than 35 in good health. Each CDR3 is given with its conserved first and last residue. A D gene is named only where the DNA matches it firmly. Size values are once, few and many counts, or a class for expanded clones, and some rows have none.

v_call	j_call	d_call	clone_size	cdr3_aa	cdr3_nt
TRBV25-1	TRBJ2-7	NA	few	CASSLQSSYEQYF	TGTGCCAGCAGTCTACAGAGCTCCTACGAGCAGTACTTC
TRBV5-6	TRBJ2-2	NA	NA	CASSLEVAENTGELFF	TGTGCCAGCAGCTTGGAGGTAGCGGAGAACACCGGGGAGCTGTTTTTT
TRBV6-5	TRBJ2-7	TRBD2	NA	CASSTTSGSYEQYF	TGTGCCAGCAGTACGACTAGCGGGAGCTACGAGCAGTACTTC
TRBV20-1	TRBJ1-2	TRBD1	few	CSAWDSYGYTF	TGCAGTGCTTGGGACAGCTATGGCTACACCTTC
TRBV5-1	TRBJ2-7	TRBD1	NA	CASSAGTAYEQYF	TGCGCCAGCAGCGCCGGGACAGCGTACGAGCAGTACTTC
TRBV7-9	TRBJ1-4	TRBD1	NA	CASGTRGSGEKLFF	TGTGCCAGCGGAACCAGGGGGTCAGGTGAAAAACTGTTTTTT
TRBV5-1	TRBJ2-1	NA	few	CASSLGGPGDSWSFF	TGCGCCAGCAGCTTGGGCGGGCCGGGGGATAGTTGGTCGTTCTTC
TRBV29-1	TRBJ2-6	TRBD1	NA	CSVGTGGITGANVLTF	TGCAGCGTGGGGACAGGGGGCATCACTGGGGCCAACGTCCTGACTTTC
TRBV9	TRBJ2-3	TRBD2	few	CASSVGGREDTQYF	TGTGCCAGCAGCGTAGGCGGGAGGGAAGATACGCAGTATTTT
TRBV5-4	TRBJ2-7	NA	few	CASSGPRDSYEQYF	TGTGCCAGCAGCGGGCCCCGGGACTCCTACGAGCAGTACTTC
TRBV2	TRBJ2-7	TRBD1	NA	CASKTGGAAYEQYF	TGTGCCAGCAAGACAGGGGGCGCAGCCTACGAGCAGTACTTC
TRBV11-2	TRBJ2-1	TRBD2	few	CASSSPPVFGDSGRNEQFF	TGTGCCAGCAGCTCTCCCCCCGTTTTTGGGGACTCCGGGAGGAATGAGCAGTTCTTC
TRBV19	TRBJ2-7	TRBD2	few	CASRRTTKGLAGHYEQYF	TGTGCCAGTAGGAGGACCACCAAGGGACTAGCGGGGCACTACGAGCAGTACTTC
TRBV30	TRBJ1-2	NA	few	CAWSYPRAGAGYTF	TGTGCCTGGAGTTACCCCCGGGCAGGGGCCGGCTACACCTTC
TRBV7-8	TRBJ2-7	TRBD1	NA	CASSIARDRAEQYF	TGTGCCAGCAGCATCGCGCGGGACAGGGCCGAGCAGTACTTC
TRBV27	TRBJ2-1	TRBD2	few	CASSLFSVGGLAGNNEQFF	TGTGCCAGCAGTTTGTTTTCTGTTGGGGGACTAGCGGGGAACAATGAGCAGTTCTTC
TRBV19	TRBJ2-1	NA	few	CASGIAGFEQFF	TGTGCCAGTGGAATTGCGGGTTTTGAGCAGTTCTTC
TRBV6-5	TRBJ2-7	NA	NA	CASYSSYEQYF	TGTGCCAGCTACTCCTCCTACGAGCAGTACTTC
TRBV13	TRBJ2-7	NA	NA	CASTPEQYF	TGTGCCAGTACACCCGAGCAGTACTTC
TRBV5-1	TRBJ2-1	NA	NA	CASSLDSKVYNEQFF	TGCGCCAGCAGCTTAGATAGCAAAGTATACAATGAGCAGTTCTTC